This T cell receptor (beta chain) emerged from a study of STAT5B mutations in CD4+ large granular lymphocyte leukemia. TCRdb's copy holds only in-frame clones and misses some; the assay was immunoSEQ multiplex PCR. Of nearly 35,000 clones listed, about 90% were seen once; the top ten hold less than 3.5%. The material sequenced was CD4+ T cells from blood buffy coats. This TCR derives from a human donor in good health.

DNA of the CDR3: TGTGCCAGCAGCAATCAAACGGGGGACAGCTACGAGCAGTACTTC. It specifies CASSNQTGDSYEQYF. The chain combines TRBV21-1 with TRBJ2-7; the table calls TRBD1, which could not be checked here. TRBV21-1 is annotated as a pseudogene. The CDR3 is 15 amino acids.